These T cell receptor beta chains were read from a single sample in a study of T cell responses to AZD1222 COVID-19 vaccine. The assay was immunoSEQ multiplex PCR, and TCRdb's table has in-frame clones only and misses some. The sample yields roughly 100,000 clones, roughly 87% seen once. The specimen was peripheral blood, collected 28 days after the second AZD1222 dose. The receptor set was obtained from an adult who received the AZD1222 COVID-19 vaccine. CDR3s include the opening cysteine and the closing phenylalanine or tryptophan. Fields, in order: CDR3 protein, CDR3 DNA, V gene, D gene, J gene, clone size. A D gene is named only where the DNA matches it firmly. Clone size is shown for a subset of rows, as once, few, many or a class of expanded clone.

CDR3 protein: CASSLALGTDTQYF
CDR3 DNA: TGTGCCAGCAGTTTAGCTCTGGGCACAGATACGCAGTATTTT
V gene: TRBV6-2/TRBV6-3
D gene: -
J gene: TRBJ2-3
clone size: -

CDR3 protein: CASKTGDGTYEQYF
CDR3 DNA: TGTGCCAGTAAGACGGGCGACGGGACCTACGAGCAGTACTTC
V gene: TRBV19
D gene: -
J gene: TRBJ2-7
clone size: -

CDR3 protein: CSASPSGAYNEQFF
CDR3 DNA: TGCAGTGCTAGTCCTAGCGGAGCCTACAATGAGCAGTTCTTC
V gene: TRBV20-1
D gene: TRBD2
J gene: TRBJ2-1
clone size: -

CDR3 protein: CASSRTVQETQYF
CDR3 DNA: TGTGCCAGCAGTCGGACAGTTCAAGAGACCCAGTACTTC
V gene: TRBV6-5
D gene: -
J gene: TRBJ2-5
clone size: -

CDR3 protein: CASSYHTWRRSSSTDTQYF
CDR3 DNA: TGTGCCAGCAGTTACCACACGTGGCGCCGATCGAGTAGCACAGATACGCAGTATTTT
V gene: TRBV6-2/TRBV6-3
D gene: -
J gene: TRBJ2-3
clone size: -

CDR3 protein: CASSQEGGVKYNEQFF
CDR3 DNA: TGCGCCAGCAGCCAAGAAGGGGGCGTTAAATACAATGAGCAGTTCTTC
V gene: TRBV4-3
D gene: TRBD1
J gene: TRBJ2-1
clone size: -

CDR3 protein: CASSQDRWAGVGYGYTF
CDR3 DNA: TGCGCCAGCAGCCAAGATCGGTGGGCCGGGGTAGGGTATGGCTACACCTTC
V gene: TRBV4-1
D gene: -
J gene: TRBJ1-2
clone size: -

CDR3 protein: CASSRLNSNSWDSSGNTIYF
CDR3 DNA: TGCGCGAGCAGCCGGCTCAATTCGAATTCGTGGGACAGCTCTGGAAACACCATATATTTT
V gene: TRBV5-1
D gene: TRBD1
J gene: TRBJ1-3
clone size: -

CDR3 protein: CASSLTGGAAAFF
CDR3 DNA: TGTGCCAGCAGCTTGACGGGGGGCGCGGCGGCTTTCTTT
V gene: TRBV5-4
D gene: -
J gene: TRBJ1-1
clone size: -

CDR3 protein: CASSFRRGTYNEQFF
CDR3 DNA: TGTGCTAGCAGCTTTCGCAGGGGCACCTACAATGAGCAGTTCTTC
V gene: TRBV7-7
D gene: -
J gene: TRBJ2-1
clone size: -

CDR3 protein: CASTTGYNEQFF
CDR3 DNA: TGTGCCAGTACGACAGGGTACAATGAGCAGTTCTTC
V gene: TRBV19
D gene: TRBD1
J gene: TRBJ2-1
clone size: once

CDR3 protein: CASSQGLGFAGGFSSYNEQFF
CDR3 DNA: TGCGCCAGCAGCCAAGGGCTCGGGTTCGCGGGGGGGTTTAGCTCCTACAATGAGCAGTTCTTC
V gene: TRBV4-3
D gene: TRBD2
J gene: TRBJ2-1
clone size: -

CDR3 protein: CAISDSDPRGSPLHF
CDR3 DNA: TGTGCCATCAGTGACTCTGATCCCAGGGGTTCACCCCTCCACTTT
V gene: TRBV10-3
D gene: -
J gene: TRBJ1-6
clone size: once

CDR3 protein: CASSFGGDTGELFF
CDR3 DNA: TGTGCCAGCAGCTTTGGGGGAGACACCGGGGAGCTGTTTTTT
V gene: TRBV7-9
D gene: -
J gene: TRBJ2-2
clone size: -

CDR3 protein: CASSPPGQVGSEQYF
CDR3 DNA: TGTGCCAGCTCACCACCGGGCCAGGTGGGGTCCGAGCAGTACTTC
V gene: TRBV18
D gene: -
J gene: TRBJ2-7
clone size: -

CDR3 protein: CASLGQGFSDTEAFF
CDR3 DNA: TGTGCCAGTCTCGGACAGGGGTTTTCGGACACTGAAGCTTTCTTT
V gene: TRBV7-9
D gene: TRBD1
J gene: TRBJ1-1
clone size: -

CDR3 protein: CASSHGTGNQPQHF
CDR3 DNA: TGTGCCAGCAGCCACGGGACAGGCAATCAGCCCCAGCATTTT
V gene: TRBV3-1/TRBV3-2
D gene: TRBD1
J gene: TRBJ1-5
clone size: -

CDR3 protein: CASSQAWAVSTDTQYF
CDR3 DNA: TGTGCCAGCAGCCAAGCCTGGGCCGTTAGCACAGATACGCAGTATTTT
V gene: TRBV3-1/TRBV3-2
D gene: -
J gene: TRBJ2-3
clone size: -

CDR3 protein: CASSDRTGGVYGYTF
CDR3 DNA: TGTGCCAGCAGCGATAGGACAGGGGGCGTCTATGGCTACACCTTC
V gene: TRBV6-5
D gene: TRBD1
J gene: TRBJ1-2
clone size: -

CDR3 protein: CASSVTTGPNQPQHF
CDR3 DNA: TGTGCCAGCAGCGTAACGACAGGGCCCAATCAGCCCCAGCATTTT
V gene: TRBV7-8
D gene: TRBD1
J gene: TRBJ1-5
clone size: -

CDR3 protein: CASSYQSTGSPHGYTF
CDR3 DNA: TGTGCCAGCAGTTACCAGTCTACAGGGTCCCCTCATGGCTACACCTTC
V gene: TRBV6-5
D gene: -
J gene: TRBJ1-2
clone size: -

CDR3 protein: CASRTTGSSYNSPLHF
CDR3 DNA: TGTGCCAGCAGAACGACAGGGAGCTCCTATAATTCACCCCTCCACTTT
V gene: TRBV28
D gene: TRBD1
J gene: TRBJ1-6
clone size: -

CDR3 protein: CASSRGQGKTEAFF
CDR3 DNA: TGTGCCAGCAGTCGGGGACAGGGGAAGACTGAAGCTTTCTTT
V gene: TRBV27
D gene: TRBD1
J gene: TRBJ1-1
clone size: -

CDR3 protein: CASKREYNSPLHF
CDR3 DNA: TGTGCCAGCAAGAGGGAGTACAATTCACCCCTCCACTTT
V gene: TRBV2
D gene: -
J gene: TRBJ1-6
clone size: -

CDR3 protein: CASSSDPGNTEAFF
CDR3 DNA: TGTGCCAGCAGCTCCGACCCGGGGAACACTGAAGCTTTCTTT
V gene: TRBV7-3
D gene: -
J gene: TRBJ1-1
clone size: -

CDR3 protein: CASSRRAGGVYDTQYF
CDR3 DNA: TGTGCCAGCAGCCGTCGAGCGGGGGGCGTTTACGATACGCAGTATTTT
V gene: TRBV3-1/TRBV3-2
D gene: TRBD2
J gene: TRBJ2-3
clone size: -

CDR3 protein: CASSFRGDYTNEQFF
CDR3 DNA: TGCGCCAGCAGCTTCAGGGGAGATTATACAAATGAGCAGTTCTTC
V gene: TRBV5-1
D gene: -
J gene: TRBJ2-1
clone size: -

CDR3 protein: CASSPTFRGRNIQYF
CDR3 DNA: TGCGCCAGCAGCCCCACCTTTAGGGGCCGCAACATTCAGTACTTC
V gene: TRBV4-1
D gene: -
J gene: TRBJ2-4
clone size: -

CDR3 protein: CASSQGGANYGYTF
CDR3 DNA: TGCGCCAGCAGCCAAGGGGGGGCTAACTATGGCTACACCTTC
V gene: TRBV4-1
D gene: -
J gene: TRBJ1-2
clone size: -

CDR3 protein: CASSPGQAWNNSPLHF
CDR3 DNA: TGTGCCAGCAGTCCAGGACAGGCATGGAATAATTCACCCCTCCACTTT
V gene: TRBV7-2
D gene: TRBD1
J gene: TRBJ1-6
clone size: -

CDR3 protein: CASSYPLWPDQPQHF
CDR3 DNA: TGTGCCAGCAGTTACCCCCTCTGGCCGGATCAGCCCCAGCATTTT
V gene: TRBV6-2/TRBV6-3
D gene: -
J gene: TRBJ1-5
clone size: -

CDR3 protein: CASSLLGLDTEAFF
CDR3 DNA: TGTGCCAGCAGTCTCTTGGGGCTCGACACTGAAGCTTTCTTT
V gene: TRBV6-6
D gene: -
J gene: TRBJ1-1
clone size: -

CDR3 protein: CASSQPTGIKNSPLHF
CDR3 DNA: TGTGCCAGCAGCCAACCGACGGGGATTAAGAATTCACCCCTCCACTTT
V gene: TRBV5-8
D gene: -
J gene: TRBJ1-6
clone size: -